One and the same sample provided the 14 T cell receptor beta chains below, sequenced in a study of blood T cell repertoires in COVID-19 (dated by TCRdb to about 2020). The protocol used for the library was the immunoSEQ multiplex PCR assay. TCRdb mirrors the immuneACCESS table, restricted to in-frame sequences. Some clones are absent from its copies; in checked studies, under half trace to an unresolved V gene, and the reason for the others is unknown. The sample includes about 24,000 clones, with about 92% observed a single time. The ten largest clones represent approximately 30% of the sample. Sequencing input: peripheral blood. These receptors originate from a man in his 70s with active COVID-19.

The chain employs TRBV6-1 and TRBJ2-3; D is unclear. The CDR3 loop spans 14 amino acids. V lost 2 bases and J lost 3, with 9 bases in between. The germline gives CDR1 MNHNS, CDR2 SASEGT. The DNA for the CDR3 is TGTGCCAGCAGTGAACTCGGTCGTACAGATACGCAGTATTTT. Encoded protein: CASSELGRTDTQYF.

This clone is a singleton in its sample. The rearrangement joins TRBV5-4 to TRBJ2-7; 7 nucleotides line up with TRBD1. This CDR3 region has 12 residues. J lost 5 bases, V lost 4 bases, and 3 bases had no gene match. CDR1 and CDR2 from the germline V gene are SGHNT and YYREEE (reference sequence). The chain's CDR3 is CASSGTANEQYF. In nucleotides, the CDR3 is TGTGCCAGCAGCGGGACAGCCAACGAGCAGTACTTC.

DNA for the CDR3: TGTGCCAGCAGCTTGGTAGGACTAGGAAGGGAGACCCAGTACTTC. Its translation is CASSLVGLGRETQYF. This rearrangement joins TRBV5-6 to TRBJ2-5, with 7 bases aligning to TRBD2. Germline-derived CDR1 and CDR2 are SGHDT and YYEEEE. This CDR3 contains 15 residues. With 0 bases clipped from V and 5 bases from J, the junction kept 7 bases outside the gene matches.

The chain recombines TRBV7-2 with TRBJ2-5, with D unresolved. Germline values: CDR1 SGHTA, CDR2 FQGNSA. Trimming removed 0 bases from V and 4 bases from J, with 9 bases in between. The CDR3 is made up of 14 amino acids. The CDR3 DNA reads TGTGCCAGCAGCTTAGCGACACGTAGAGAGACCCAGTACTTC. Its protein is CASSLATRRETQYF.

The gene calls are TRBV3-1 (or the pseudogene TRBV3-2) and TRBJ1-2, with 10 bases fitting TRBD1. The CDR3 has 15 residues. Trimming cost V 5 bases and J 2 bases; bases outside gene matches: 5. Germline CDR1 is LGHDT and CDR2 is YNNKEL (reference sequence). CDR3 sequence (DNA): TGTGCCAGCAGCATTCGGGACAGGGGAAACTATGGCTACACCTTC. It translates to CASSIRDRGNYGYTF.

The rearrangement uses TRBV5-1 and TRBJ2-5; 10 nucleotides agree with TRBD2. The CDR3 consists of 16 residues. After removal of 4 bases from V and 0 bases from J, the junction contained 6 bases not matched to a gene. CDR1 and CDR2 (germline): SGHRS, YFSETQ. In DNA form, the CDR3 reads TGCGCCAGCAGCACCGGACTAGCGGTAAACCAAGAGACCCAGTACTTC. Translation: CASSTGLAVNQETQYF.

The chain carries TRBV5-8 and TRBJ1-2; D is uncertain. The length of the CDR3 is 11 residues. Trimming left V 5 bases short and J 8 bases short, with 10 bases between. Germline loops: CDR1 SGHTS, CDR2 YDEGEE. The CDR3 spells CASRARWGYTF. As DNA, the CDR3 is TGTGCCAGCAGGGCGCGGTGGGGCTACACCTTC.

CDR3 protein: CASRRTGSQYGYTF. The CDR3 nucleotides read TGTGCCAGCAGGAGGACAGGGTCTCAATATGGCTACACCTTC. The rearrangement joins TRBV27 to TRBJ1-2, with 8 bases that match TRBD1. The CDR3 is made up of 14 amino acids. Germline CDR1 MNHEY, CDR2 SMNVEV (reference sequence). Trimming cost V 6 bases and J 5 bases; bases outside gene matches: 8.

The CDR3 DNA sequence: TGTGCCAGCAGTTACGGGGCCGCTGGGGCCGGCGCTGAAGCTTTCTTT. This sequence encodes CASSYGAAGAGAEAFF. This chain connects TRBV6-5 to TRBJ1-1; D may be TRBD1 (5 bases). Per germline, CDR1 MNHEY and CDR2 SVGAGI. The CDR3 is made up of 16 amino acids. The germline V and J ends were trimmed by 2 bases and 6 bases, with 19 bases remaining between them.

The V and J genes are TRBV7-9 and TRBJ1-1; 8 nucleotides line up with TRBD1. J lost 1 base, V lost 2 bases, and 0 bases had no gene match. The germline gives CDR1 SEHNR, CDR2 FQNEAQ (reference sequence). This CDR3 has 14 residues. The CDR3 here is CASSLTGGNTEAFF. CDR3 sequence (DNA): TGTGCCAGCAGCTTAACAGGGGGGAACACTGAAGCTTTCTTT.

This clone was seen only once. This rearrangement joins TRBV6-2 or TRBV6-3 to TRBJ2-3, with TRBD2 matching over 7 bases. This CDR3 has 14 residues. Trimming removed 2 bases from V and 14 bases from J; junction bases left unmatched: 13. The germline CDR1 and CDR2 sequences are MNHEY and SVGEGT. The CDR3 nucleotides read TGTGCCAGCAGTTACGGCGGGAGCCGTGAATCGGGGTATTTT. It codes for CASSYGGSRESGYF.

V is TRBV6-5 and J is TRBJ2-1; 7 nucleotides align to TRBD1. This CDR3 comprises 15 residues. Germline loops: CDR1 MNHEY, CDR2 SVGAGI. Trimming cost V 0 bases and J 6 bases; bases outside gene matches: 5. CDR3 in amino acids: CASSYSQGETNEQFF. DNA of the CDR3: TGTGCCAGCAGTTACTCCCAGGGGGAGACCAATGAGCAGTTCTTC.

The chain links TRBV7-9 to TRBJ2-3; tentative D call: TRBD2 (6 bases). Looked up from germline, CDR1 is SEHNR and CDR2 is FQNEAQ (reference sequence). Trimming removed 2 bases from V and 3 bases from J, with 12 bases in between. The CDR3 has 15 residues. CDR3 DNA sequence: TGTGCCAGCAGCTTAAGAGAGGGGAGGACAGATACGCAGTATTTT. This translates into CASSLREGRTDTQYF.

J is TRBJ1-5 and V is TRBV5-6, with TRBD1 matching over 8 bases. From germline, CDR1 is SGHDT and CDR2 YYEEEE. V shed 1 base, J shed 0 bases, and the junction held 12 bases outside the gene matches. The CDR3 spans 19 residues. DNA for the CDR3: TGTGCCAGCAGCTTGAGTGTTGGGACAGGCCTTTATAGCAATCAGCCCCAGCATTTT. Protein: CASSLSVGTGLYSNQPQHF.